This T cell receptor beta chain was sequenced during a study of blood T cell repertoires in COVID-19. Study-wide background: Donors in the United States, Italy and Spain gave samples during acute or convalescent COVID-19. In each case, the material was cDNA or gDNA derived from T cells, B-cell-depleted T cells, or PBMCs.

Germline values: CDR1 LGHDT, CDR2 YNNKEL (reference sequence). The CDR3 has 13 residues. V lost 1 base, J lost 6 bases, and 6 bases lay in between. Individuals in the exposed group had encountered a COVID-19 case within 2 weeks preceding study entry. Source study methods: Reference gene primer amplification yielded estimated nucleated cell counts. Generated by immunoSEQ multiplex PCR, the TCRdb table keeps only in-frame clones and is missing some. V, J and clone size were drawn from that table, and D and trimming were deduced from the DNA. Of 220,000 or so clones in the sample, 90% are singletons; the top ten hold approximately 15%.

The origin of this receptor is a man aged 25-40 years who had been exposed to COVID-19. The sequencing sample was made of PBMCs or T cells enriched from blood (not recorded which). This rearrangement joins TRBV3-1 (or the pseudogene TRBV3-2) to TRBJ2-2, with D possibly being TRBD2 (5 bases). In DNA, the CDR3 is TGTGCCAGCAGCCAAGGAGGGCCCGGGGAGCTGTTTTTT. This codes for CASSQGGPGELFF.